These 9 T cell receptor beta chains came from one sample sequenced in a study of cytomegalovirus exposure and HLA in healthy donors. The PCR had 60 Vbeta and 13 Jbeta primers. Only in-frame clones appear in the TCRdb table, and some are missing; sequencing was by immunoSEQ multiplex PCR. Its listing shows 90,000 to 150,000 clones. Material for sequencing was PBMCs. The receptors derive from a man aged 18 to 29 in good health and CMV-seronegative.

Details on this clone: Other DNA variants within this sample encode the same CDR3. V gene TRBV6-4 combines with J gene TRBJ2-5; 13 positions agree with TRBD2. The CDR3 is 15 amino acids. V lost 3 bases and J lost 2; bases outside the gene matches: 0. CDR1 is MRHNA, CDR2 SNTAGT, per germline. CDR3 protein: CASSETSGGQETQYF. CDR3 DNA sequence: TGTGCCAGCAGTGAGACTAGCGGGGGGCAAGAGACCCAGTACTTC.

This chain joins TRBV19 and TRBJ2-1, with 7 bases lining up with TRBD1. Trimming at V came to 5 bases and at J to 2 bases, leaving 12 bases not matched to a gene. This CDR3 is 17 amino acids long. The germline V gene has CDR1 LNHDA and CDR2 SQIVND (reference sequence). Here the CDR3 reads CASSPHYRGRAYNEQFF. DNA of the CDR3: TGTGCCAGTAGTCCTCACTACAGGGGTCGCGCCTACAATGAGCAGTTCTTC.

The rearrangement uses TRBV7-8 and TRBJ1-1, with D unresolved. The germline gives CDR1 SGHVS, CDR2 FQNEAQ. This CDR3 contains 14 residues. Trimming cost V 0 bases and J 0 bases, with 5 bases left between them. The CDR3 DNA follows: TGTGCCAGCAGCTTAGCCAGCGTGAACACTGAAGCTTTCTTT. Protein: CASSLASVNTEAFF.

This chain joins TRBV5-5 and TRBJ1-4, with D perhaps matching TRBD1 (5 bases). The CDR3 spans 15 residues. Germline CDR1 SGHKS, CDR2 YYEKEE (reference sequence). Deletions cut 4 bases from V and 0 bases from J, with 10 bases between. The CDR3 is CASSPGGTTNEKLFF. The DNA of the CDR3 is TGTGCCAGCAGCCCCGGGGGGACAACTAATGAAAAACTGTTTTTT.

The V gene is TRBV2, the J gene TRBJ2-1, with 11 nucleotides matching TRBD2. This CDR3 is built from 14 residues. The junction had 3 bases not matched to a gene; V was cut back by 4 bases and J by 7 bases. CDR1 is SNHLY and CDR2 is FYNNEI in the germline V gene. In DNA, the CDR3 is TGTGCCAGCAGTGGGGTAGCGGGAGGGAATGAGCAGTTCTTC. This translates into CASSGVAGGNEQFF.

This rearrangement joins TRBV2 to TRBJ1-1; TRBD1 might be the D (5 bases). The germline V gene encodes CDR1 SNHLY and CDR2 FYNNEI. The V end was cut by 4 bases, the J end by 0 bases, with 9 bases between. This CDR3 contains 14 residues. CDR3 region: CASSVRQLNTEAFF. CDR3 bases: TGTGCCAGCAGTGTTCGACAGTTGAACACTGAAGCTTTCTTT.

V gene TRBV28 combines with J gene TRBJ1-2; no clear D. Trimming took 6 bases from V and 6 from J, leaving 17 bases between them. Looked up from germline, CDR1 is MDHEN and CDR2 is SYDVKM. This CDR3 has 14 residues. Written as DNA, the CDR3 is TGTGCCAGCAGACCAGTGGCCAGTCTCCATGGCTACACCTTC. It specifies CASRPVASLHGYTF.

CDR3 sequence (DNA): TGTGCCAGCTCACCAGGACAGGAGTTCTCCTACGAGCAGTACTTC. This sequence encodes CASSPGQEFSYEQYF. J is TRBJ2-7 and V is TRBV18, with TRBD1 matching over 7 bases. The CDR3 sequence is 15 residues long. V lost 2 bases, J lost 0 bases, and 4 bases stayed unmatched. Per germline, CDR1 KGHSH and CDR2 LQKENI.

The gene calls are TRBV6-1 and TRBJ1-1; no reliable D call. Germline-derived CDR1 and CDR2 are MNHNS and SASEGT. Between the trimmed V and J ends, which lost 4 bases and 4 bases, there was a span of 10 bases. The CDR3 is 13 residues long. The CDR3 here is CASSAKEGTEAFF. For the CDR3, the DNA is TGTGCCAGCAGTGCGAAAGAGGGCACTGAAGCTTTCTTT.